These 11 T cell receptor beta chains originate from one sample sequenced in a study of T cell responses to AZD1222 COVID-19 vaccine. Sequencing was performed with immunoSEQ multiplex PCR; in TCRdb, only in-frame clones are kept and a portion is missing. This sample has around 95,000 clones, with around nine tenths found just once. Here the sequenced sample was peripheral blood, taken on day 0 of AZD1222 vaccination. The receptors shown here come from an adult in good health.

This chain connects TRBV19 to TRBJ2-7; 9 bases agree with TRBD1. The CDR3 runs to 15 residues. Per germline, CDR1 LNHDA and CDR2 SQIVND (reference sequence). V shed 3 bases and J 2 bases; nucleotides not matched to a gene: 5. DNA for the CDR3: TGTGCCAGTAGTATCCGGACAGGGGCTACCTACGAGCAGTACTTC. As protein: CASSIRTGATYEQYF.

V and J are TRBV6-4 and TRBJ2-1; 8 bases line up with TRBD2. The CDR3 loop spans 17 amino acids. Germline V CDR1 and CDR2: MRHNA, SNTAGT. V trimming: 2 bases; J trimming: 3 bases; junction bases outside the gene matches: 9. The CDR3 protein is CASSDRVSGGGYNEQFF. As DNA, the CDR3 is TGTGCCAGCAGTGACAGGGTGAGCGGGGGAGGCTACAATGAGCAGTTCTTC.

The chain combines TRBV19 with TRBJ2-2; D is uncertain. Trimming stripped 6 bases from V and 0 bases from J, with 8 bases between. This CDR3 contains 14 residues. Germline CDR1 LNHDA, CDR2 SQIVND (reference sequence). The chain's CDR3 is CASRASANTGELFF. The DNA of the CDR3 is TGTGCCAGTAGGGCCAGTGCGAACACCGGGGAGCTGTTTTTT.

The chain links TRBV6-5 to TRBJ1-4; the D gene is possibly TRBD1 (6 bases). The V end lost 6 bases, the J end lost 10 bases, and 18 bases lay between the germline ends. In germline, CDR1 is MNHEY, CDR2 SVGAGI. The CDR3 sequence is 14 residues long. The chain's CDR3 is CASSRQATFGKLFF. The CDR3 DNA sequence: TGTGCCAGCAGCCGACAGGCCACCTTCGGAAAACTGTTTTTT.

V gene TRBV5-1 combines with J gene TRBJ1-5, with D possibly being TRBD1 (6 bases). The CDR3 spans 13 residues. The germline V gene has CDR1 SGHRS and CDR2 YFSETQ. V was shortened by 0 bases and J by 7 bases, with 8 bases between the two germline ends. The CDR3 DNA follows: TGCGCCAGCAGCTTGGCTGGGGGCCAGCCCCAGCATTTT. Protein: CASSLAGGQPQHF.

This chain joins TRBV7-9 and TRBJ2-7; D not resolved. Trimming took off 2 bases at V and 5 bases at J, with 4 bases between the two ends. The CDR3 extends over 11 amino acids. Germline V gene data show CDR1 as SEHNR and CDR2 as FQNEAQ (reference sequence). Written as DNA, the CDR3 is TGTGCCAGCAGCTTAATAGACGAGCAGTACTTC. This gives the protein CASSLIDEQYF.

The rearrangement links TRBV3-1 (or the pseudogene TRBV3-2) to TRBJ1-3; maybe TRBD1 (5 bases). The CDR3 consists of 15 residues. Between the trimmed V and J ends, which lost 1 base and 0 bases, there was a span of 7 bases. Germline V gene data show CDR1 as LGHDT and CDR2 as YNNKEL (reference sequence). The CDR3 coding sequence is TGTGCCAGCAGCCAAGGAAGGGGCTCTGGAAACACCATATATTTT. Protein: CASSQGRGSGNTIYF.

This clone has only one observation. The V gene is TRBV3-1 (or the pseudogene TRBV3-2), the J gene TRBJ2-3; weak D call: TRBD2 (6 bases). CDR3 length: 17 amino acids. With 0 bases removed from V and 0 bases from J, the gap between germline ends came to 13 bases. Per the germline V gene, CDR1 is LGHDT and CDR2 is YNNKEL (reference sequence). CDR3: CASSQEISGTSTDTQYF. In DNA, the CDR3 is TGTGCCAGCAGCCAAGAGATATCGGGGACTAGCACAGATACGCAGTATTTT.

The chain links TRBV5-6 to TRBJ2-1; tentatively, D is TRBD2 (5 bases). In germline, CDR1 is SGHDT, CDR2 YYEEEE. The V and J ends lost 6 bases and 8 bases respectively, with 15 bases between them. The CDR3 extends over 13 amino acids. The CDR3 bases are TGTGCCAGCAACCCCGGAGGACCGTATGAGCAGTTCTTC. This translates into CASNPGGPYEQFF. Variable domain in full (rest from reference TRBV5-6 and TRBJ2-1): DAGVTQSPTHLIKTRGQQVTLRCSPKSGHDTVSWYQQALGQGPQFIFQYYEEEERQRGNFPDRFSGHQFPNYSSELNVNALLLGDSALYLCASNPGGPYEQFFGPGTRLTVL.

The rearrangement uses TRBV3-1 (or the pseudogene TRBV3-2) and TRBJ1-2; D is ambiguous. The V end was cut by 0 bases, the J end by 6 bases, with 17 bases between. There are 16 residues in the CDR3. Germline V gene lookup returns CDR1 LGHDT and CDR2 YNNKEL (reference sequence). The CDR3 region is CASSQEGSLPNHGYTF. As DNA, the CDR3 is TGTGCCAGCAGCCAAGAGGGCAGCTTACCAAACCATGGCTACACCTTC.

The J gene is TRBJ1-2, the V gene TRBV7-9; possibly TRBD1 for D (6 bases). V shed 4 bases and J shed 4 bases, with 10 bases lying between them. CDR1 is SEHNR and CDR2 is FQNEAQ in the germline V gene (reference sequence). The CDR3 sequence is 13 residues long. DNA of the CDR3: TGTGCCAGCAGCTCAGGACAGCTCTATGGCTACACCTTC. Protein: CASSSGQLYGYTF.